One sample yielded the 4 T cell receptor beta chains listed below, sequenced in a study of Ad26.COV2.S vaccination and SARS-CoV-2 variants. The treatment: some 20 received Ad26.COV2.S at low or high dose, single or two shots; about 5 received placebo; per-sample allocation not given. At day 63 after the first vaccine or placebo injection, samples were drawn. Profiling relied on immunoSEQ multiplex PCR, and the TCRdb table lists in-frame clones only, not all of them. The data hold approximately 500,000 clones, with roughly nine tenths observed a single time. This specimen was peripheral blood, taken in a trial of Ad26.COV2.S vaccine versus placebo. These receptor sequences come from a person aged 18-60 years who received the Ad26.COV2.S COVID-19 vaccine or a placebo.

The rearrangement uses TRBV7-6 and TRBJ2-7; TRBD1 aligns across 7 bases. V dropped 2 bases and J dropped 2; count of bases not matched to a gene: 6. The CDR3 sequence is 15 residues long. Germline V gene data show CDR1 as SGHVS and CDR2 as FNYEAQ. The CDR3 DNA is TGTGCCAGCAGCTTACCGACAGGGAGCGCCTACGAGCAGTACTTC. This gives the protein CASSLPTGSAYEQYF.

The DNA for the CDR3 is TGTGCCAGCAGTTTATACCCGAGCACAGATACGCAGTATTTT. Encoded protein: CASSLYPSTDTQYF. The V gene is TRBV27, the J gene TRBJ2-3; no definite D call. Germline lookup yields CDR1 MNHEY and CDR2 SMNVEV (reference sequence). This CDR3 is built from 14 residues. V gave up 1 base and J gave up 0 bases, with 5 bases separating them.

The chain has TRBV28 and TRBJ2-7; 8 bases match TRBD1. Germline V gene data show CDR1 as MDHEN and CDR2 as SYDVKM. V gave up 5 bases and J gave up 12 bases; unmatched junction bases: 18. CDR3 length equals 15 residues. CDR3 sequence reads: CASSVRTGPQPRWYF. The CDR3 bases are TGTGCCAGCAGTGTCCGGACAGGGCCACAACCACGGTGGTACTTC.

The chain uses TRBV2 and TRBJ2-7; a possible D gene is TRBD1 (5 bases). Germline V gene lookup returns CDR1 SNHLY and CDR2 FYNNEI. With 3 bases removed from V and 0 bases from J, the gap between germline ends came to 9 bases. The CDR3 spans 14 residues. The chain's CDR3 is CASSDRANSYEQYF. The CDR3 DNA reads as TGTGCCAGCAGTGACAGGGCAAACTCCTACGAGCAGTACTTC.